These T cell receptor beta chains were read from a single sample in a study of cytomegalovirus exposure and HLA in healthy donors. TCRdb's table, derived via immunoSEQ multiplex PCR, lists solely in-frame clones and lacks some. The sample gives about 150,000 clones, about 88% of which show up once; around 3.4% is in the top ten. The specimen sequenced was PBMCs. These receptors all stem from a woman aged 18-30 years in good health and CMV-seropositive. Each CDR3 is given with its conserved first and last residue. D genes are given only for firm matches. Some rows have no size entry. The others give once, few or many, or a class for an expanded clone.

j_call v_call d_call clone_size cdr3_nt cdr3_aa
TRBJ2-7 TRBV19 TRBD1 . TGTGCCAGTAGTATGACAGGGGTTCCCTACGAGCAGTACTTC CASSMTGVPYEQYF
TRBJ1-3 TRBV9 . . TGTGCCAGCAGCCCTCAGGGGTTCGCTGGAAACACCATATATTTT CASSPQGFAGNTIYF
TRBJ2-5 TRBV27 . . TGTGCCAGCACCCCAGGCGGACTAAGTACCGAGACCCAGTACTTC CASTPGGLSTETQYF
TRBJ1-1 TRBV10-2 . . TGCGCCAGCAGTGAGTCGGAGGGTAACACTGAAGCTTTCTTT CASSESEGNTEAFF
TRBJ1-3 TRBV11-3 . once TGTGCCAGCAGCTTAGACCAAATGCGGAACACCATATATTTT CASSLDQMRNTIYF
TRBJ2-7 TRBV5-1 . . TGCGCCAGCAGCTTAGCTGGCGGGGACGAGCAGTACTTC CASSLAGGDEQYF
TRBJ2-7 TRBV28 TRBD2 . TGTGCCAGCAGTCCCGCCCGGGCGGGACTAGCGGGGAGCGAGCAGTACTTC CASSPARAGLAGSEQYF
TRBJ2-1 TRBV11-3 . . TGTGCCAGCAGCTTAGCCTCGACTAGTCGGTACAATGAGCAGTTCTTC CASSLASTSRYNEQFF
TRBJ2-3 TRBV13 . . TGTGCCAGCAGCCTTTCTCCCACTCATGGCACAGATACGCAGTATTTT CASSLSPTHGTDTQYF
TRBJ2-7 TRBV5-1 TRBD2 . TGCGCCAGCAGCGAACTAGCGGATTCCCCCTACGAGCAGTACTTC CASSELADSPYEQYF
TRBJ2-3 TRBV28 TRBD1 . TGTGCCAGCAGTTTATTGTTTCAGGGGGCGGGCACAGATACGCAGTATTTT CASSLLFQGAGTDTQYF
TRBJ1-1 TRBV14 . once TGTGCCAGCAGCCAAACAAACACTGAAGCTTTCTTT CASSQTNTEAFF
TRBJ2-3 TRBV13 TRBD2 once TGTGCCAGCAGCCCCATCCCTCTAGCGGGAGACACAGATACGCAGTATTTT CASSPIPLAGDTDTQYF
TRBJ1-4 TRBV19 TRBD1 . TGTGCCAGTAGTACCCGACAGGGTAGCGAAAAACTGTTTTTT CASSTRQGSEKLFF
TRBJ2-5 TRBV7-9 TRBD1 . TGTGCCAGCAGCCACCTTAGGGGACAGCAAGAGACCCAGTACTTC CASSHLRGQQETQYF
TRBJ2-3 TRBV18 . . TGTGCCAGCTCAAAGGAGGGGGCGGGCGGCACAGATACGCAGTATTTT CASSKEGAGGTDTQYF
TRBJ2-1 TRBV30 TRBD2 . TGTGCCTGGAATAGCGGGAGGACCGGCGGTGAGCAGTTCTTC CAWNSGRTGGEQFF
TRBJ2-7 TRBV11-2 . many TGTGCCAGCAGCTTAGGTACGACAGTGCCAAGCTCCTACGAGCAGTACTTC CASSLGTTVPSSYEQYF
TRBJ2-3 TRBV11-2 TRBD2 . TGTGCCAGCAGCCCTATGGGGCTAGCGGGAGGGCCGGGGGCAGATACGCAGTATTTT CASSPMGLAGGPGADTQYF
TRBJ1-2 TRBV10-1 TRBD1 once TGCGCCAGCAGTGAGTCGACAGGGGGCTTATATGGCTACACCTTC CASSESTGGLYGYTF
TRBJ2-3 TRBV11-2 TRBD2 . TGTGCCAGCAGCTTACGCTCGACTAGCGGACTAGATACGCAGTATTTT CASSLRSTSGLDTQYF
TRBJ1-2 TRBV7-2 TRBD1 . TGTGCCAGCGGACAAATTGGGGACAGGGGGCCTACTGGCTACACCTTC CASGQIGDRGPTGYTF
TRBJ2-3 TRBV29-1 . . TGCAGCGCGTTAGCTAGCACAGATACGCAGTATTTT CSALASTDTQYF
TRBJ2-3 TRBV11-3 . . TGTGCCAGCAGCCCCAAAGTGAGGGCAGATACGCAGTATTTT CASSPKVRADTQYF
TRBJ1-2 TRBV18 . . TGTGCCAGCTCACATCCAGTCCAGGGCAACTATGGCTACACCTTC CASSHPVQGNYGYTF
TRBJ2-7 TRBV6-1 TRBD2 . TGTGCCAGCAGCGCCGTAGCGGGAGGGCCCGACGAGCAGTACTTC CASSAVAGGPDEQYF
TRBJ2-5 TRBV28 TRBD2 large TGTGCCAGCAGTTTACGGGAATGGGGGGAGGGCTTTCAAGAGACCCAGTACTTC CASSLREWGEGFQETQYF
TRBJ1-5 TRBV19 TRBD1 . TGTGCCAGTAGTATCCGAGGACAGGGCATGGTTTATAGCAATCAGCCCCAGCATTTT CASSIRGQGMVYSNQPQHF